These 18 T cell receptor beta chains were sequenced from one sample in a study of T cell responses to AZD1222 COVID-19 vaccine. Measured with immunoSEQ multiplex PCR; TCRdb has only the in-frame clones, and not every one. Altogether over 85,000 clones are present, 85% to 90% being singletons, with the ten largest covering more than 15%. The specimen was peripheral blood, collected 28 days after the second AZD1222 dose. Receptors were obtained from an adult who received the AZD1222 COVID-19 vaccine.

The chain joins TRBV20-1 to TRBJ1-2; D ambiguous. The CDR3 consists of 10 residues. Trimming pared 6 bases from V and 13 bases from J, leaving 15 bases between. Germline CDR1 DFQATT, CDR2 SNEGSKA (reference sequence). CDR3 DNA sequence: TGCAGTGCAGCCACCCCACCCGGCACCTTC. It yields the protein CSAATPPGTF.

The chain recombines TRBV7-6 with TRBJ2-7; 8 positions agree with TRBD1. The CDR3 totals 15 residues. Germline values: CDR1 SGHVS, CDR2 FNYEAQ. With 4 bases clipped from V and 2 bases from J, the junction kept 7 bases outside the gene matches. CDR3 in amino acids: CASSSGQGGAYEQYF. As DNA, the CDR3 is TGTGCCAGCAGCTCCGGACAGGGCGGCGCCTACGAGCAGTACTTC.

This clone was counted between two and nine times. The chain couples TRBV30 to TRBJ2-7; TRBD1 or TRBD2 may be the D gene (5 bases each). In germline, CDR1 is GTSNPN, CDR2 SVGIG (reference sequence). V was clipped by 2 bases and J by 5 bases, with 25 bases between them. This CDR3 region has 17 residues. CDR3: CAWSQPAGKLVNHEQYF. The CDR3 nucleotides read TGTGCCTGGAGTCAACCAGCAGGGAAACTAGTTAACCACGAGCAGTACTTC.

This chain connects TRBV9 to TRBJ2-3, with D possibly matching TRBD2 (6 bases). Deletions cut 6 bases from V and 1 base from J, with 12 bases between. Germline CDR1 is SGDLS and CDR2 is YYNGEE. The CDR3 sequence is 14 residues long. Written as DNA, the CDR3 is TGTGCCAGCAACCCCTCGGGAGGCACAGATACGCAGTATTTT. It encodes CASNPSGGTDTQYF. Variable domain in full (rest from reference TRBV9 and TRBJ2-3): DSGVTQTPKHLITATGQRVTLRCSPRSGDLSVYWYQQSLDQGLQFLIQYYNGEERAKGNILERFSAQQFPDLHSELNLSSLELGDSALYFCASNPSGGTDTQYFGPGTRLTVL.

This chain joins TRBV10-2 and TRBJ2-7; D unresolved. CDR3 length: 14 residues. CDR1 is WSHSY, CDR2 SAAADI, per germline. The V gene lost 4 bases and the J gene lost 3 bases, with 13 bases spanning the gap. DNA for the CDR3: TGCGCCAGCAGTGCGGCAGGCCCCAACTACGAGCAGTACTTC. Its protein is CASSAAGPNYEQYF.

This chain joins TRBV11-2 and TRBJ1-2; no definite D call. The length of the CDR3 is 13 residues. CDR1 SGHAT and CDR2 FQNNGV come from the germline V gene. V was trimmed by 6 bases and J by 5 bases, leaving 13 bases between them. Written as DNA, the CDR3 is TGTGCCAGCAGACGTTACAGTGCTTATGGCTACACCTTC. Translating it yields CASRRYSAYGYTF.

This clone has just one count. This sequence joins TRBV11-2 and TRBJ1-1, with unresolved D. This CDR3 has 14 residues. Per the germline V gene, CDR1 is SGHAT and CDR2 is FQNNGV. V dropped 7 bases and J dropped 2 bases, with 14 bases sitting between them. The CDR3 DNA reads as TGTGCCAGCACCATTAGTGGGGTTAACACTGAAGCTTTCTTT. It translates to CASTISGVNTEAFF.

V usage is TRBV6-5 and J usage is TRBJ1-5; D possibly corresponds to TRBD1 (5 bases). V dropped 4 bases and J dropped 2 bases, with 15 bases sitting between them. The CDR3 sequence is 16 residues long. The germline CDR1 and CDR2 sequences are MNHEY and SVGAGI. CDR3 sequence: CASSSRGTAGNQPQHF. The CDR3 DNA is TGTGCCAGCAGTTCCCGGGGCACAGCGGGCAATCAGCCCCAGCATTTT.

This sequence joins TRBV6-5 and TRBJ1-5; 7 positions agree with TRBD1. This CDR3 has 14 residues. Trimming at V came to 6 bases and at J to 1 base, leaving 3 bases not matched to a gene. In germline, CDR1 is MNHEY, CDR2 SVGAGI. CDR3 loop: CASRRDRSNQPQHF. The CDR3 DNA follows: TGTGCCAGCAGGAGGGACAGAAGCAATCAGCCCCAGCATTTT.

The V gene is TRBV7-2, the J gene TRBJ1-5; a weak D match, TRBD1 (5 bases). Looked up from germline, CDR1 is SGHTA and CDR2 is FQGNSA. V dropped 3 bases and J dropped 7 bases, with 10 bases sitting between them. The CDR3 contains 13 residues. CDR3 residues: CASSFGAEQPQHF. The DNA of the CDR3 is TGTGCCAGCAGCTTCGGGGCTGAGCAGCCCCAGCATTTT.

V usage is TRBV15 and J usage is TRBJ1-5; 9 positions match TRBD1. Germline CDR1 LNHNV, CDR2 YYDKDF (reference sequence). Trimming removed 0 bases from V and 5 bases from J; junction bases left unmatched: 8. This CDR3 is 17 amino acids long. CDR3 sequence (DNA): TGTGCCACCAGCAGAGATCTTTCGGGACAGGGATATCAGCCCCAGCATTTT. It is translated as CATSRDLSGQGYQPQHF.

This chain connects TRBV6-5 to TRBJ1-2, with 8 positions matching TRBD1. V was clipped by 8 bases and J by 6 bases; unmatched bases: 14. The CDR3 runs to 15 residues. Germline loops: CDR1 MNHEY, CDR2 SVGAGI. The CDR3 bases are TGTGCCAGCGGGCAGGGGGCGTTAGGGAAGGATGGCTACACCTTC. Protein: CASGQGALGKDGYTF.

The rearrangement joins TRBV7-3 to TRBJ1-1; TRBD1 agrees at 8 bases. Germline V gene data show CDR1 as SGHTA and CDR2 as FQGTGA. The ends lost 4 bases at V and 7 bases at J; junction bases unmatched: 2. CDR3 size: 12 residues. The CDR3 region is CASSSGQGEAFF. DNA of the CDR3: TGTGCCAGCAGCTCCGGACAGGGTGAAGCTTTCTTT.

The chain is built from TRBV19 and TRBJ2-7; D gene ambiguous. Germline assignment: CDR1 LNHDA and CDR2 SQIVND (reference sequence). Trimming cost V 5 bases and J 5 bases, with 13 bases left between them. The CDR3 covers 13 residues. The CDR3 is CASSLAAMNEQYF. The CDR3 DNA reads as TGTGCCAGTAGTTTAGCCGCTATGAACGAGCAGTACTTC.

The chain employs TRBV5-6 and TRBJ2-7; 8 bases are shared with TRBD2. Germline CDR1 is SGHDT and CDR2 is YYEEEE. The CDR3 has 16 amino acids. With V trimmed by 3 bases and J by 0 bases, 8 bases remained unmatched. DNA for the CDR3: TGTGCCAGCAGCTCTGCTCCGGGAGGGAGCTCCTACGAGCAGTACTTC. It is translated as CASSSAPGGSSYEQYF.

CDR3: CASSPGSQPEAFF. The DNA of the CDR3 is TGTGCCAGCAGTCCTGGAAGCCAGCCTGAAGCTTTCTTT. The rearrangement links TRBV27 to TRBJ1-1, with no clear D. Trimming pared 5 bases from V and 6 bases from J, leaving 13 bases between. This CDR3 region has 13 residues. Germline V gene lookup returns CDR1 MNHEY and CDR2 SMNVEV (reference sequence).

The chain combines TRBV6-5 with TRBJ1-1; D might be TRBD1 (5 bases). V was trimmed by 5 bases and J by 7 bases, leaving 11 bases between them. Germline-derived CDR1 and CDR2 are MNHEY and SVGAGI. There are 12 residues in the CDR3. Here the CDR3 reads CASSTRGGEAFF. CDR3 DNA sequence: TGTGCCAGCAGTACACGCGGGGGTGAAGCTTTCTTT.

The chain is built from TRBV18 and TRBJ1-2; D gene unclear. The CDR3 length is 12 residues. From germline, CDR1 is KGHSH and CDR2 LQKENI. The germline V and J ends were trimmed by 3 bases and 8 bases, with 10 bases remaining between them. The CDR3 spells CASSPEGGGYTF. The CDR3 DNA is TGTGCCAGCTCACCTGAGGGTGGCGGCTACACCTTC.